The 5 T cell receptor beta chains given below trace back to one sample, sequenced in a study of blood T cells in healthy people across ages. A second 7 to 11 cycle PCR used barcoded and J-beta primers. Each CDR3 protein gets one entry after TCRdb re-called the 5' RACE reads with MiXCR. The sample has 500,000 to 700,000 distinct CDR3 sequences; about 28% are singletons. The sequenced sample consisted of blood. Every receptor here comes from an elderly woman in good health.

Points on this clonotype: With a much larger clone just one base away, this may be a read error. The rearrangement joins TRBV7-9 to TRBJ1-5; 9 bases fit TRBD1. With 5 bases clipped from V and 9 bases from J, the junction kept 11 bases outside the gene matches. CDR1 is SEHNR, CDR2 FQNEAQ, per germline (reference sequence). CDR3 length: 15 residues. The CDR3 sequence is CASSGTGGWDRPQHF. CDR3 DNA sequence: TGTGCCAGCAGCGGAACAGGGGGCTGGGATCGGCCCCAGCATTTT.

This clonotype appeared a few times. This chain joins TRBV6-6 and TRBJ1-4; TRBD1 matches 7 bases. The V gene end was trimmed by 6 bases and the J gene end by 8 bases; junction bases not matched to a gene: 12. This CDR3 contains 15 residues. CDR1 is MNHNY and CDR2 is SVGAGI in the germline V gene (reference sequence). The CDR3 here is CASSLGTARGEKLFF. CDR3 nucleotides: TGTGCCAGCAGCCTCGGGACAGCCAGGGGCGAAAAACTGTTTTTT.

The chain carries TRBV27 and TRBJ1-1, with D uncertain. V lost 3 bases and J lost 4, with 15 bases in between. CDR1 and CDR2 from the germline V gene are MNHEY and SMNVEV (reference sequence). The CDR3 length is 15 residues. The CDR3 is CASSLANGRITEAFF. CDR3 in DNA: TGTGCCAGCAGTTTGGCTAACGGTAGGATCACTGAAGCTTTCTTT.

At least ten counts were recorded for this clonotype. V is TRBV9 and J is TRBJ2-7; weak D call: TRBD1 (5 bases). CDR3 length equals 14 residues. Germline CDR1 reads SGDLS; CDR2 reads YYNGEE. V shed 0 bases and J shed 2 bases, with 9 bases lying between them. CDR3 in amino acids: CASSVATEAYEQYF. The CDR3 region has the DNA TGTGCCAGCAGCGTAGCGACAGAAGCCTACGAGCAGTACTTC.

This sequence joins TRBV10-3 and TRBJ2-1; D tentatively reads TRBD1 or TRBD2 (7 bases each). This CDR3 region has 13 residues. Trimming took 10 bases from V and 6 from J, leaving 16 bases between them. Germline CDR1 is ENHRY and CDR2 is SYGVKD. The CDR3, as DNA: TGTGCCAGCAGGGGGGGGACAGTCAATGAGCAGTTCTTC. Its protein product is CASRGGTVNEQFF.